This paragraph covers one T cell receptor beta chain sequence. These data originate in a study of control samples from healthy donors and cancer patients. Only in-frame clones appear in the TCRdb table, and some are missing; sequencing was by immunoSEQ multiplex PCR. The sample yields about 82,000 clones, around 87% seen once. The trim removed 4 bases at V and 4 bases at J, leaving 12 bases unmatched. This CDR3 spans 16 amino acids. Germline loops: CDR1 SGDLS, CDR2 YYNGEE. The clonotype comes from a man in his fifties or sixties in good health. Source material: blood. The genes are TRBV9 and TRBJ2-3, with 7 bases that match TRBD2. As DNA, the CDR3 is TGTGCCAGCAGCTCCCCCTTGGGCCGGGAGGCAGATACGCAGTATTTT. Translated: CASSSPLGREADTQYF. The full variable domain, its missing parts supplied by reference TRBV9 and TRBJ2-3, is DSGVTQTPKHLITATGQRVTLRCSPRSGDLSVYWYQQSLDQGLQFLIQYYNGEERAKGNILERFSAQQFPDLHSELNLSSLELGDSALYFCASSSPLGREADTQYFGPGTRLTVL.